Following are 3 T cell receptor beta chains from one sample sequenced in a study of T-cell memory formation after mild COVID-19. In TCRdb, the 5' RACE reads were re-called with MiXCR into one record per CDR3 protein. The table lists 350,000 or so distinct CDR3 sequences, roughly 13% of them singletons, with 20% to 25% in the top ten. Input material: PBMCs or a T cell subset sorted from them (not recorded which). The source of these receptors is a man aged 18 to 29 who had mild COVID-19 (a few samples of this study predate the infection). Cell type and time point are not known.

This clonotype occurred a few times. The chain joins TRBV4-3 to TRBJ2-2; 7 positions match TRBD2. V gave up 0 bases and J gave up 3 bases; unmatched junction bases: 4. CDR1 and CDR2 (germline): LGHNA, YSLEER. The CDR3 consists of 16 residues. This CDR3 reads CASSQEQSGDTGELFF. CDR3 nucleotide sequence: TGCGCCAGCAGCCAAGAGCAAAGCGGGGACACCGGGGAGCTGTTTTTT.

The chain carries TRBV29-1 and TRBJ1-2; D might be TRBD1 (6 bases). The V gene lost 3 bases and the J gene lost 2 bases, with 10 bases spanning the gap. This CDR3 spans 13 amino acids. Germline V gene data show CDR1 as SQVTM and CDR2 as ANQGSEA. For the CDR3, the DNA is TGCAGCGTTGATCGAAGGGGGAACTATGGCTACACCTTC. Its protein is CSVDRRGNYGYTF.

The J gene is TRBJ1-6, the V gene TRBV7-6; possibly TRBD1 for D (6 bases). This CDR3 has 15 residues. V was shortened by 5 bases and J by 9 bases, with 17 bases between the two germline ends. Germline V gene sequence: CDR1 SGHVS, CDR2 FNYEAQ. CDR3 residues: CASSQGGQGGSPLHF. The CDR3 bases are TGTGCCAGCAGCCAAGGGGGTCAGGGAGGTTCACCCCTCCACTTT.